By its share, the clone carrying this TCR beta chain is medium-sized. TCRdb re-called the PCR reads via MiXCR. The sample contains 15,000 to 20,000 clones, approximately 22% of which appear only once. This specimen comes from a study of metastatic and nonmetastatic thyroid tumors. Among the patients, none had received any treatment before thyroid surgery. With 3 bases removed from V and 3 bases from J, the gap between germline ends came to 12 bases. This CDR3 is 13 amino acids long. Germline loops: CDR1 GTSNPN, CDR2 SVGIG (reference sequence). The chain carries TRBV30 and TRBJ2-7; either TRBD1 or TRBD2 may fit D (5 bases each). The source of this sequence is a male donor with papillary thyroid cancer or a benign thyroid nodule (not recorded which). Some clones in this sample may be carry-over from other donors' samples. Sequenced sample: tumor tissue. CDR3 sequence (DNA): TGTGCCTGGAGCGGCAGGGCGGGCTACGAGCAGTACTTC. This translates into CAWSGRAGYEQYF.